The 20 T cell receptor beta chains below all came from one sample that was sequenced in a study of OX40 agonist ivuxolimab in advanced cancers. Generated by immunoSEQ multiplex PCR, the TCRdb table keeps only in-frame clones and is missing some. The table has about 82,000 clones, under 90% seen once. This material consisted of CD4+ or CD8+ T cells sorted from blood, taken in a trial of the OX40 agonist ivuxolimab. The origin of the receptors is an adult with an advanced solid tumor such as melanoma, head and neck, liver or kidney cancer.

The chain links TRBV18 to TRBJ2-3; no reliable D call. V was trimmed by 3 bases and J by 3 bases, leaving 16 bases between them. The germline V gene has CDR1 KGHSH and CDR2 LQKENI. This CDR3 spans 16 amino acids. The CDR3 nucleotides are TGTGCCAGCTCACCTTTGTCTTCAGCGCGTACAGATACGCAGTATTTT. It is translated as CASSPLSSARTDTQYF.

This clone has only a few counts. V is TRBV7-8 and J is TRBJ2-3; maybe TRBD2 (5 bases). The CDR3 length is 16 residues. Trimming left V 5 bases short and J 2 bases short, with 17 bases between. Germline-derived CDR1 and CDR2 are SGHVS and FQNEAQ. The CDR3 region is CASSARYLGDTDTQYF. In DNA, the CDR3 is TGTGCCAGCAGCGCCCGGTATTTGGGAGACACAGATACGCAGTATTTT.

On this clone: An end of the junction differs from the germline gene, which may be a read error. The rearrangement links TRBV20-1 to TRBJ1-1; weak D call: TRBD1 (5 bases). The V gene's germline CDR1 is DFQATT and CDR2 SNEGSKA (reference sequence). This CDR3 has 10 residues. This CDR3 reads CSARAQTDKF. The CDR3 nucleotides read TGCAGTGCTAGAGCCCAGACAGATAAGTTT.

The rearrangement joins TRBV7-9 to TRBJ2-1, with 8 bases matching TRBD1. The V gene's germline CDR1 is SEHNR and CDR2 FQNEAQ (reference sequence). The ends lost 4 bases at V and 2 bases at J; junction bases unmatched: 4. The CDR3 runs 15 residues. The CDR3 DNA reads as TGTGCCAGCAGCTCATACAGGGGGACCTACAATGAGCAGTTCTTC. As protein: CASSSYRGTYNEQFF.

The chain joins TRBV27 to TRBJ1-1; tentatively, D is TRBD1 (5 bases). V lost 5 bases, J lost 4 bases, and 11 bases lay in between. CDR3 length equals 13 residues. Germline-derived CDR1 and CDR2 are MNHEY and SMNVEV (reference sequence). CDR3 sequence (DNA): TGTGCCAGCAGTCCCCGACAGATCACTGAAGCTTTCTTT. Translated: CASSPRQITEAFF.

CDR3 protein: CARAAYEQYF. Written as DNA, the CDR3 is TGTGCCAGGGCTGCCTACGAGCAGTACTTC. The J gene is TRBJ2-7, the V gene TRBV27; D unclear. Germline V gives CDR1 MNHEY, CDR2 SMNVEV (reference sequence). Trimming pared 9 bases from V and 2 bases from J, leaving 5 bases between. The CDR3 is 10 amino acids.

The rearrangement uses TRBV5-4 and TRBJ2-1; perhaps TRBD2 as D (5 bases). The CDR3 is made up of 15 amino acids. V was trimmed by 2 bases and J by 5 bases, leaving 14 bases between them. CDR1 is SGHNT, CDR2 YYREEE, per germline (reference sequence). The CDR3, as DNA: TGTGCCAGCAGCTTTAACAGCGGCTCGAACAATGAGCAGTTCTTC. This translates into CASSFNSGSNNEQFF.

This clone was seen just once. This chain links TRBV6-6 with TRBJ1-3; perhaps TRBD1 as D (6 bases). The V gene lost 6 bases and the J gene lost 4 bases, with 10 bases spanning the gap. The CDR3 is made up of 13 amino acids. The germline V gene encodes CDR1 MNHNY and CDR2 SVGAGI (reference sequence). CDR3 amino acids: CASSLDRGNTIYF. DNA of the CDR3: TGTGCCAGCAGCCTTGACAGGGGAAACACCATATATTTT.

J is TRBJ1-3 and V is TRBV2, with D possibly matching TRBD1 (5 bases). The CDR3 spans 14 residues. Trimming removed 2 bases from V and 8 bases from J, with 13 bases in between. Germline-derived CDR1 and CDR2 are SNHLY and FYNNEI. The CDR3 region has the DNA TGTGCCAGCAGTGAATCGGGGGAGTGGGACACCATATATTTT. As protein: CASSESGEWDTIYF.

The gene calls are TRBV11-3 and TRBJ2-7, with D maybe TRBD1 (6 bases). Trimming stripped 4 bases from V and 2 bases from J, with 9 bases between. The CDR3 contains 13 residues. Looked up from germline, CDR1 is SGHNT and CDR2 is YENEEA. The CDR3 nucleotides read TGTGCCAGCAGCTGGGGGCGTACCTACGAGCAGTACTTC. Amino acid sequence: CASSWGRTYEQYF.

The rearrangement links TRBV5-5 to TRBJ2-4; TRBD1 matches at 8 bases. V was pared by 4 bases and J by 10 bases, with 7 bases of the junction left unmatched. CDR1 and CDR2 (germline): SGHKS, YYEKEE (reference sequence). The CDR3 sequence is 13 residues long. CDR3 in amino acids: CASSGDRTAIQYF. CDR3 DNA: TGTGCCAGCAGCGGGGACAGGACAGCGATTCAGTACTTC.

The chain is built from TRBV10-2 and TRBJ2-7; 11 bases are a match to TRBD2. CDR1 is WSHSY and CDR2 is SAAADI in the germline V gene. The CDR3 is 14 amino acids. V lost 9 bases, J lost 3 bases, and 7 bases stayed unmatched. The CDR3 sequence is CASVLAGVGYEQYF. The CDR3 nucleotides read TGCGCCAGTGTACTAGCGGGAGTAGGCTACGAGCAGTACTTC.

The genes are TRBV15 and TRBJ1-1; 9 bases map to TRBD1. The CDR3 consists of 18 residues. After removal of 0 bases from V and 0 bases from J, the junction contained 8 bases not matched to a gene. The germline V gene encodes CDR1 LNHNV and CDR2 YYDKDF (reference sequence). CDR3 coding DNA: TGTGCCACCAGCAGAGATCTGGGACAGGGAGGACTGAACACTGAAGCTTTCTTT. Translation gives CATSRDLGQGGLNTEAFF.

The CDR3 bases are TGTGCCAGCAGTTACAGGCAGGCCCAAGAGACCCAGTACTTC. Amino acid sequence: CASSYRQAQETQYF. The chain couples TRBV6-6 to TRBJ2-5; D not certain. Per the germline V gene, CDR1 is MNHNY and CDR2 is SVGAGI (reference sequence). The CDR3 totals 14 residues. The V end was cut by 2 bases, the J end by 1 base, with 8 bases between.

V usage is TRBV6-6 and J usage is TRBJ2-7; unclear D gene. CDR1 and CDR2 from the germline V gene are MNHNY and SVGAGI (reference sequence). This CDR3 contains 13 residues. V was pared by 7 bases and J by 3 bases, with 13 bases between. The CDR3 sequence: CASNTPENYEQYF. CDR3 in DNA: TGTGCCAGCAACACCCCGGAAAACTACGAGCAGTACTTC.

The V call is TRBV5-1, the J call TRBJ2-7; D is undetermined. This CDR3 is built from 12 residues. Germline V lookup: CDR1 SGHRS, CDR2 YFSETQ. The V end was cut by 7 bases, the J end by 5 bases, with 13 bases between. The CDR3 DNA sequence: TGCGCCAGCGGCTATGGTGGCGACGAGCAGTACTTC. Protein sequence: CASGYGGDEQYF.

The chain couples TRBV21-1 to TRBJ2-1; the D call in the table, TRBD2, was not verified against the DNA. TRBV21-1 is reported as a pseudogene. CDR3 length: 17 residues. The DNA for the CDR3 is TGTGCCAGCAGGGGCCCCTCTTGTAGCGGGAGGTTACATGAGCAGTTCTTC. The encoded protein is CASRGPSCSGRLHEQFF.

The chain joins TRBV9 to TRBJ2-5, with a weak D call TRBD2 (6 bases). In germline, CDR1 is SGDLS, CDR2 YYNGEE. There are 16 residues in the CDR3. Trimming stripped 0 bases from V and 2 bases from J, with 14 bases between. Here the CDR3 DNA reads TGTGCCAGCAGCGTAGGAGGGGCAGGGAGGCAAGAGACCCAGTACTTC. Amino acids: CASSVGGAGRQETQYF.

This clone was seen only a few times. The chain links TRBV6-1 to TRBJ1-5; D is possibly TRBD1 (5 bases). CDR1 and CDR2 (germline): MNHNS, SASEGT. V gave up 7 bases and J gave up 5 bases, with 15 bases separating them. The CDR3 has 14 residues. The CDR3 bases are TGTGCCAGCACAGGCAGGGCCAATGATCAGCCCCAGCATTTT. As protein: CASTGRANDQPQHF.

The chain joins TRBV6-6 to TRBJ2-2, with a possible D match to TRBD2 (7 bases). The CDR3 covers 16 residues. V gave up 5 bases and J gave up 5 bases, with 18 bases separating them. The germline V gene encodes CDR1 MNHNY and CDR2 SVGAGI (reference sequence). The CDR3 sequence is CASSQGTTRGTGELFF. The CDR3 DNA reads as TGTGCCAGCAGTCAGGGGACTACCCGGGGGACCGGGGAGCTGTTTTTT.